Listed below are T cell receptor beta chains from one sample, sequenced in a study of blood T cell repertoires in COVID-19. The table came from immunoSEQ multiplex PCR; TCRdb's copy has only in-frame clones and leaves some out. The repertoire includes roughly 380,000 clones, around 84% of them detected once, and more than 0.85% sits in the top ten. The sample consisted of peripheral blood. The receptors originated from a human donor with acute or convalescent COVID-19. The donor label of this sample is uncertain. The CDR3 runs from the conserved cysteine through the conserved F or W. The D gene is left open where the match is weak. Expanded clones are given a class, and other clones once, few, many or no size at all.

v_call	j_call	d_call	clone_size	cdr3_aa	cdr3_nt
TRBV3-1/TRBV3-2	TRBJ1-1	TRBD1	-	CASSRETGHGTEAFF	TGTGCCAGCAGCCGAGAGACAGGGCACGGAACTGAAGCTTTCTTT
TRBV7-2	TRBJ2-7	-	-	CASSSRTYEQYF	TGTGCCAGCAGCTCTAGGACCTACGAGCAGTACTTC
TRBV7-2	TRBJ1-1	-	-	CASSLSPGGTEAFF	TGTGCCAGCAGCTTATCCCCCGGGGGAACTGAAGCTTTCTTT
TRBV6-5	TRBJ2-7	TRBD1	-	CASREGQVFSEQYF	TGTGCCAGCAGGGAGGGACAGGTTTTTAGCGAGCAGTACTTC
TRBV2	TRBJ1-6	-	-	CASRPGAAGSPLHF	TGTGCCAGCAGGCCAGGGGCTGCGGGTTCACCCCTCCACTTT
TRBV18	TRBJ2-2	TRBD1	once	CASSPQTGGAGELFF	TGTGCCAGCTCACCACAAACAGGGGGCGCCGGGGAGCTGTTTTTT
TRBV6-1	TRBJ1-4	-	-	CASSERRQLHRGVNEKLFF	TGTGCCAGCAGTGAAAGGAGGCAGCTCCACCGCGGCGTTAATGAAAAACTGTTTTTT
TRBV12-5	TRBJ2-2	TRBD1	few	CASGLVWTGTGTGELFF	TGTGCTAGTGGTTTGGTATGGACAGGGACGGGCACCGGGGAGCTGTTTTTT
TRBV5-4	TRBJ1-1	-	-	CASSLGGGTEAFF	TGTGCCAGCAGCTTGGGAGGAGGAACTGAAGCTTTCTTT
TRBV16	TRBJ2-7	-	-	CASSQSLASAYEQYF	TGTGCCAGCAGCCAATCTTTAGCTAGCGCGTACGAGCAGTACTTC
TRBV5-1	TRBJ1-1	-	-	CASSLASHTANTEAFF	TGCGCCAGCAGCTTGGCCTCTCACACAGCGAACACTGAAGCTTTCTTT
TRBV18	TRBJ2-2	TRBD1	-	CASSLTRPQGQQNTGELFF	TGTGCCAGCTCACTCACCCGCCCCCAGGGACAGCAGAACACCGGGGAGCTGTTTTTT
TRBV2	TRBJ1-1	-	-	CASSPPGWNTEAFF	TGTGCCAGCAGCCCTCCAGGCTGGAACACTGAAGCTTTCTTT
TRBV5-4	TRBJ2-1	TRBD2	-	CASSSGLYNEQFF	TGTGCCAGCAGCTCGGGACTATACAATGAGCAGTTCTTC
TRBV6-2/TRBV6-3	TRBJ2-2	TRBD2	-	CASSYSSGSAGELFF	TGTGCCAGCAGTTATTCTAGCGGGAGTGCCGGGGAGCTGTTTTTT
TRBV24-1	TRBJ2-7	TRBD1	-	CATSDPGQGIHEQYF	TGTGCCACCAGTGATCCGGGACAGGGGATCCACGAGCAGTACTTC
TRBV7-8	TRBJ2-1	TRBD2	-	CASSLPIAGAYNEQFF	TGTGCCAGCAGCCTCCCGATAGCGGGAGCCTACAATGAGCAGTTCTTC
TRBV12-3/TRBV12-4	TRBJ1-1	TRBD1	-	CASSNRGPTEAFF	TGTGCCAGCAGTAACAGGGGTCCCACTGAAGCTTTCTTT
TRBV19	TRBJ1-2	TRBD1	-	CASSETGTGSRMRGYTF	TGTGCCAGTAGTGAAACCGGGACAGGGTCTAGGATGCGGGGCTACACCTTC
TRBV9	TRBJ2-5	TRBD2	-	CASSPLASGIAETQYF	TGTGCCAGCAGCCCTTTGGCTAGCGGGATTGCAGAGACCCAGTACTTC
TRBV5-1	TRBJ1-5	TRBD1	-	CASSSGTGGRNQPQHF	TGCGCCAGCAGCTCCGGGACAGGGGGCAGGAATCAGCCCCAGCATTTT
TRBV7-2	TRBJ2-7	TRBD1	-	CASSPAGTAIYEQYF	TGTGCCAGCAGCCCAGCCGGGACAGCGATATACGAGCAGTACTTC
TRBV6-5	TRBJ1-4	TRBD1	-	CASNQQGPNEKLFF	TGTGCCAGCAACCAACAGGGGCCTAATGAAAAACTGTTTTTT
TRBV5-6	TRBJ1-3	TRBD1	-	CASSMGGTGGNTIYF	TGTGCCAGCAGCATGGGAGGGACAGGTGGAAACACCATATATTTT
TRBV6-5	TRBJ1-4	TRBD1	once	CASRNRDRAEKLFF	TGTGCCAGCAGGAACCGGGACAGGGCTGAAAAACTGTTTTTT
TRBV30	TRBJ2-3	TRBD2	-	CAWSNRQTSGITDTQYF	TGTGCCTGGAGTAACCGACAGACTAGCGGAATAACAGATACGCAGTATTTT
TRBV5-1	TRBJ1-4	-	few	CASSLEGSGRSNEKLFF	TGCGCCAGCAGCTTGGAAGGTAGCGGCCGGAGTAATGAAAAACTGTTTTTT
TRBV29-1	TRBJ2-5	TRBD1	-	CSVGRGTGGDRTQYF	TGCAGCGTAGGCCGCGGGACAGGGGGCGATCGGACCCAGTACTTC
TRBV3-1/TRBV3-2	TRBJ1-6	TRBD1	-	CASSQQGERSPLHF	TGTGCCAGCAGCCAACAGGGGGAGCGTTCACCCCTCCACTTT
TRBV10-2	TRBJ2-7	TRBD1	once	CASREEDRAYEQYF	TGCGCCAGCAGGGAAGAGGACAGGGCGTACGAGCAGTACTTC
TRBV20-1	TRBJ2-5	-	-	CSASTWSGETQYF	TGCAGTGCTAGTACTTGGTCGGGGGAGACCCAGTACTTC
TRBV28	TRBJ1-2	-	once	CASSFRDYGYTF	TGTGCCAGCAGTTTTCGGGACTATGGCTACACCTTC
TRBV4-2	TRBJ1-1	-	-	CASSQAALNGAPGAFF	TGTGCCAGCAGCCAAGCCGCATTAAATGGGGCGCCGGGAGCTTTCTTT
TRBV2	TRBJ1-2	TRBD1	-	CASRRTGVNYGYTF	TGTGCCAGCAGACGGACAGGGGTCAACTATGGCTACACCTTC
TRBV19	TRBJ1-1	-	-	CASSFDRNTEAFF	TGTGCCAGTAGTTTCGACAGGAACACTGAAGCTTTCTTT
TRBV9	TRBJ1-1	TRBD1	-	CASSAGDRLPPFF	TGTGCCAGCAGCGCCGGGGACAGGCTCCCGCCTTTCTTT
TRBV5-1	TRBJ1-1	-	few	CASSPARPELNEAFF	TGCGCCAGCAGCCCAGCGAGGCCCGAACTGAATGAAGCTTTCTTT
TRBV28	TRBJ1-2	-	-	CASSEPGRSYNYGYTF	TGTGCCAGCAGCGAACCTGGGAGATCCTATAACTATGGCTACACCTTC
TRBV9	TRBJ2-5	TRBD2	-	CASSVDLAGVDTQYF	TGTGCCAGCAGCGTAGATTTAGCGGGGGTTGACACCCAGTACTTC
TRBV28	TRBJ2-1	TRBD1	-	CASKGQGILNEQFF	TGTGCCAGCAAGGGACAGGGGATCTTAAATGAGCAGTTCTTC
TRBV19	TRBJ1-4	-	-	CASSYTGSSEKLFF	TGTGCCAGTAGTTACACCGGGAGTAGTGAAAAACTGTTTTTT
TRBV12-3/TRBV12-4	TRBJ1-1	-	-	CASSLIEVTEAFF	TGTGCCAGCAGTTTGATAGAGGTAACTGAAGCTTTCTTT
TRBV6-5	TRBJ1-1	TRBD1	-	CASSYSWDSFTEAFF	TGTGCCAGCAGTTACTCTTGGGACAGCTTCACTGAAGCTTTCTTT
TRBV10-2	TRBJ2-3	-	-	CASSESSDTQYF	TGCGCCAGCAGTGAGTCGAGTGATACGCAGTATTTT
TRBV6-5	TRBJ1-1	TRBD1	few	CASSYAVGQGNTEAFF	TGTGCCAGCAGTTACGCCGTGGGACAGGGCAACACTGAAGCTTTCTTT
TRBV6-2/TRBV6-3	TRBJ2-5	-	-	CASSTGARETQYF	TGTGCCAGCAGTACCGGTGCCAGGGAGACCCAGTACTTC
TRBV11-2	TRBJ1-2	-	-	CASSQGQRDVYGYTF	TGTGCCAGCAGCCAAGGACAACGAGACGTATATGGCTACACCTTC
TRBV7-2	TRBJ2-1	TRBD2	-	CASSVNSGRARNEQFF	TGTGCCAGCAGCGTGAATAGCGGGAGAGCTAGAAATGAGCAGTTCTTC
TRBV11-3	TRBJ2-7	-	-	CASSRRPYYFKEDEQYF	TGTGCCAGCAGCAGGAGGCCCTACTACTTTAAGGAGGACGAGCAGTACTTC
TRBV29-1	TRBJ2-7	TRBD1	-	CSAGQGGTEQYF	TGCAGCGCAGGACAGGGGGGTACCGAGCAGTACTTC
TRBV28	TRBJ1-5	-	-	CASSLGPGRGPQHF	TGTGCCAGCAGTTTAGGGCCAGGGCGAGGGCCCCAGCATTTT
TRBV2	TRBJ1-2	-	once	CASRADFRGLAGYTF	TGTGCCAGCAGGGCGGATTTTAGAGGTTTGGCCGGCTACACCTTC
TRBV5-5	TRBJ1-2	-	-	CASSLGPNYGYTF	TGTGCCAGCAGCTTGGGGCCAAACTATGGCTACACCTTC
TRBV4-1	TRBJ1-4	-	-	CASSQGDEKLFF	TGCGCCAGCAGCCAAGGAGATGAAAAACTGTTTTTT
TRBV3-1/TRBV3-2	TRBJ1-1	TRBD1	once	CASSPQGAPTEAFF	TGTGCCAGCAGCCCGCAGGGGGCGCCCACTGAAGCTTTCTTT
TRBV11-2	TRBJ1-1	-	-	CASNSILGPLNTEAFF	TGTGCCAGCAACTCAATTCTGGGGCCCCTGAACACTGAAGCTTTCTTT
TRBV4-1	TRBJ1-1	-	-	CASSQTGSPNTEAFF	TGCGCCAGCAGCCAAACCGGGAGTCCGAACACTGAAGCTTTCTTT
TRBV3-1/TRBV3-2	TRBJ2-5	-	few	CASSQGRILGEETQYF	TGTGCCAGCAGCCAAGGAAGGATACTCGGGGAGGAGACCCAGTACTTC
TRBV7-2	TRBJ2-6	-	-	CASSRPGAGANVLTF	TGTGCCAGCAGCCGCCCGGGGGCTGGGGCCAACGTCCTGACTTTC
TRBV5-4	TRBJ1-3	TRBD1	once	CASSLYGTGHSGNTIYF	TGTGCCAGCAGCTTGTATGGGACAGGACACTCTGGAAACACCATATATTTT